The 16 T cell receptor beta chains in this list originate from one sample, sequenced in a study of shared clonotypes between healthy human individuals. The table came from immunoSEQ multiplex PCR; TCRdb's copy has only in-frame clones and leaves some out. The top ten clones hold about 1.5% of a sample with about 1 million clones, 60% to 80% of them seen once. What was sequenced was memory CD4+ T cells sorted from blood. Subset noted: CD45RA-negative fraction. The receptor set was obtained from a man in his late teens or twenties in good health.

The chain carries TRBV19 and TRBJ2-1; D may match TRBD1 or TRBD2 (6 bases each). Germline V gene sequence: CDR1 LNHDA, CDR2 SQIVND (reference sequence). CDR3 length: 14 residues. V lost 4 bases and J 7 bases, leaving 14 bases between the germline ends. CDR3 protein: CASSKNRAGNEQFF. DNA of the CDR3: TGTGCCAGTAGTAAGAACAGGGCGGGGAATGAGCAGTTCTTC.

The chain is built from TRBV30 and TRBJ2-3; D is perhaps TRBD2 (6 bases). The CDR3 has 14 residues. Trimming took off 1 base at V and 3 bases at J, with 11 bases between the two ends. Germline CDR1 is GTSNPN and CDR2 is SVGIG (reference sequence). For the CDR3, the DNA is TGTGCCTGGAGTGGCCGACTAGGTACAGATACGCAGTATTTT. It yields the protein CAWSGRLGTDTQYF. Combining the CDR3 with reference TRBV30 and TRBJ2-3 gives the whole variable domain SQTIHQWPATLVQPVGSPLSLECTVEGTSNPNLYWYRQAAGRGLQLLFYSVGIGQISSEVPQNLSASRPQDRQFILSSKKLLLSDSGFYLCAWSGRLGTDTQYFGPGTRLTVL.

The genes are TRBV30 and TRBJ1-2, with D unclear. V lost 2 bases and J 3 bases, leaving 19 bases between the germline ends. Germline V gene sequence: CDR1 GTSNPN, CDR2 SVGIG (reference sequence). The CDR3 covers 16 residues. For the CDR3, the DNA is TGTGCCTGGAGTAGGGAAGGAGCTCGGCGGGACTATGGCTACACCTTC. As protein: CAWSREGARRDYGYTF.

The CDR3 DNA follows: TGTGCCAGCAGTGACGGGGGCGGCTACACCTTC. It specifies CASSDGGGYTF. The chain joins TRBV6-1 to TRBJ1-2, with D possibly being TRBD1 (6 bases). With 3 bases removed from V and 8 bases from J, the gap between germline ends came to 7 bases. This CDR3 contains 11 residues. In germline, CDR1 is MNHNS, CDR2 SASEGT.

The V and J genes are TRBV7-9 and TRBJ2-3, with D maybe TRBD2 (6 bases). This CDR3 has 11 amino acids. V lost 5 bases and J lost 10, with 10 bases in between. From germline, CDR1 is SEHNR and CDR2 FQNEAQ (reference sequence). This CDR3 is CASSRLEAQYF. The CDR3 DNA follows: TGTGCCAGCAGCCGACTAGAAGCGCAGTATTTT.

This clone occurred a few times. In the same sample, other DNA sequences code for this CDR3. The rearrangement joins TRBV9 to TRBJ1-1, with 7 positions matching TRBD1. This CDR3 is 14 amino acids long. After removal of 3 bases from V and 1 base from J, the junction contained 3 bases not matched to a gene. CDR1 and CDR2 from the germline V gene are SGDLS and YYNGEE. CDR3 region: CASSAQGGNTEAFF. DNA for the CDR3: TGTGCCAGCAGCGCTCAGGGGGGGAACACTGAAGCTTTCTTT. Full variable domain (missing parts from reference TRBV9 and TRBJ1-1): DSGVTQTPKHLITATGQRVTLRCSPRSGDLSVYWYQQSLDQGLQFLIQYYNGEERAKGNILERFSAQQFPDLHSELNLSSLELGDSALYFCASSAQGGNTEAFFGQGTRLTVV.

The chain employs TRBV19 and TRBJ2-1, with 10 bases matching TRBD2. The CDR3 is made up of 15 amino acids. Germline V CDR1 and CDR2: LNHDA, SQIVND (reference sequence). The trim removed 6 bases at V and 4 bases at J, leaving 6 bases unmatched. The CDR3 loop is CASSTGLADYNEQFF. CDR3 DNA: TGTGCCAGTAGCACCGGACTAGCGGATTACAATGAGCAGTTCTTC.

A remark on this clone: The sample contains more than one DNA sequence encoding this CDR3. V and J are TRBV5-1 and TRBJ1-6, with TRBD1 matching over 7 bases. Losses at the gene ends were 0 bases for V and 9 bases for J; bases not matched to a gene: 3. This CDR3 spans 14 amino acids. Germline CDR1 SGHRS, CDR2 YFSETQ. Here the CDR3 reads CASSLGQGGSPLHF. In nucleotides, the CDR3 is TGCGCCAGCAGCTTGGGACAGGGTGGTTCACCCCTCCACTTT.

This chain links TRBV10-3 with TRBJ2-7; TRBD1 or TRBD2 may be the D gene (5 bases each). V lost 8 bases, J lost 7 bases, and 18 bases lay in between. CDR3 length: 13 amino acids. Germline V gives CDR1 ENHRY, CDR2 SYGVKD. CDR3 bases: TGTGCCATCGGACGGGACGGCTTACGGGAGCAGTACTTC. Translation gives CAIGRDGLREQYF.

The CDR3 is CASSPRQGMAGNTIYF. The DNA for the CDR3 is TGTGCCAGTAGTCCCCGACAGGGGATGGCTGGAAACACCATATATTTT. The rearrangement uses TRBV19 and TRBJ1-3; TRBD1 matches at 8 bases. CDR1 and CDR2 (germline): LNHDA, SQIVND (reference sequence). J gave up 2 bases and V 5 bases, and 8 bases lay outside the gene matches. The CDR3 runs 16 residues. Supplemented by reference TRBV19 and TRBJ1-3, the full variable domain reads DGGITQSPKYLFRKEGQNVTLSCEQNLNHDAMYWYRQDPGQGLRLIYYSQIVNDFQKGDIAEGYSVSREKKESFPLTVTSAQKNPTAFYLCASSPRQGMAGNTIYFGEGSWLTVV.

This chain joins TRBV9 and TRBJ2-1; weak D call: TRBD2 (6 bases). The V gene's germline CDR1 is SGDLS and CDR2 YYNGEE. This CDR3 has 15 residues. The ends were cut back, 2 bases at V and 8 bases at J, with 17 bases in the middle. The CDR3 here is CASSVGTSQYDEQFF. The CDR3 coding sequence is TGTGCCAGCAGCGTCGGAACTAGCCAGTACGATGAGCAGTTCTTC.

The chain couples TRBV6-5 to TRBJ2-1, with TRBD1 matching 9 bases. Trimming cost V 4 bases and J 10 bases; bases outside gene matches: 11. The CDR3 totals 15 residues. From germline, CDR1 is MNHEY and CDR2 SVGAGI. The CDR3 sequence: CASSLDRGLWWEQFF. CDR3 DNA: TGTGCCAGCAGTTTGGACAGGGGTTTGTGGTGGGAGCAGTTCTTC.

The chain links TRBV14 to TRBJ2-5; D possibly corresponds to TRBD2 (5 bases). The V gene's germline CDR1 is SGHDN and CDR2 FVKESK. V was pared by 3 bases and J by 5 bases, with 16 bases between. This CDR3 is 15 amino acids long. The CDR3 sequence: CASSQLQAGKETQYF. CDR3 bases: TGTGCCAGCAGCCAGCTACAAGCCGGGAAGGAGACCCAGTACTTC.

This rearrangement joins TRBV20-1 to TRBJ2-7; 7 bases fit TRBD1. The CDR3 consists of 11 residues. The V gene end was trimmed by 6 bases and the J gene end by 6 bases; junction bases not matched to a gene: 5. CDR1 is DFQATT and CDR2 is SNEGSKA in the germline V gene (reference sequence). CDR3 sequence (DNA): TGCAGTGCCACAAGGGGGCGCGAGCAGTACTTC. It is translated as CSATRGREQYF.

The chain carries TRBV29-1 and TRBJ2-2; no reliable D call. The germline V gene has CDR1 SQVTM and CDR2 ANQGSEA. Between the trimmed V and J ends, which lost 6 bases and 7 bases, there was a span of 12 bases. This CDR3 comprises 12 residues. The CDR3 nucleotides read TGCAGCGTCAGAAGGAGTAGCGGGGAGCTGTTTTTT. Translated: CSVRRSSGELFF.

The chain employs TRBV15 and TRBJ1-2; 8 bases fit TRBD1. CDR3 size: 14 residues. The V and J ends lost 0 bases and 8 bases, in that order; junction bases with no gene match: 5. The V gene's germline CDR1 is LNHNV and CDR2 YYDKDF (reference sequence). The CDR3: CATSRDQQGGGYTF. The CDR3 DNA reads as TGTGCCACCAGCAGAGATCAACAGGGGGGCGGCTACACCTTC.